This TCR beta chain is from a study of blood T cell repertoires in COVID-19. About the research overall: Specimens from acute and convalescent COVID-19 originated in the United States, Italy and Spain. T cells, B-cell-depleted T cells, or PBMCs provided the cDNA or gDNA that served as material.

Germline lookup yields CDR1 LNHDA and CDR2 SQIVND (reference sequence). The trim removed 4 bases at V and 2 bases at J, leaving 0 bases unmatched. The CDR3 length is 14 residues. Per the original methods: Cell counts per sample came from amplifying reference gene primers. Profiled with immunoSEQ multiplex PCR; TCRdb holds only in-frame clones, not every one. For V, J and clone size, that table is used; D and trimming come from the DNA. The sample yields some 98,000 clones, approximately 80% seen once. The genes are TRBV19 and TRBJ2-1; 9 positions match TRBD2. The TCR was taken from a man aged 70 or older with acute or convalescent COVID-19. Sequenced input: peripheral blood. Here the CDR3 reads CASSKREAYNEQFF. CDR3 nucleotide sequence: TGTGCCAGTAGTAAGCGGGAGGCCTACAATGAGCAGTTCTTC.